The 24 T cell receptor beta chains below were found in one sample sequenced in a study of T-cell memory formation after mild COVID-19. TCRdb reanalysed the 5' RACE reads using MiXCR and keeps one entry per CDR3 protein. The repertoire holds around 310,000 distinct CDR3 sequences, with less than 25% as singletons. Input material: PBMCs or a T cell subset sorted from them (not recorded which). The receptors stem from a man between 18 and 35 years old who had mild COVID-19 (a few samples of this study predate the infection). Cell type and time point are not known.

The chain uses TRBV19 and TRBJ2-2; D is ambiguous. Trimming removed 3 bases from V and 3 bases from J, with 14 bases in between. There are 16 residues in the CDR3. Germline V gives CDR1 LNHDA, CDR2 SQIVND (reference sequence). This CDR3 reads CASSIKGIRDTGELFF. CDR3 bases: TGTGCCAGTAGTATTAAGGGTATCCGGGACACCGGGGAGCTGTTTTTT.

This chain joins TRBV2 and TRBJ1-6; 9 nucleotides match TRBD1. Germline V gives CDR1 SNHLY, CDR2 FYNNEI. CDR3 length: 15 amino acids. V gave up 5 bases and J gave up 11 bases; unmatched junction bases: 10. CDR3 sequence: CASSYSGQGLTPLHF. The DNA of the CDR3 is TGTGCCAGCAGTTACTCTGGACAGGGGCTCACACCCCTCCACTTT.

The chain links TRBV20-1 to TRBJ2-1; a weak D match, TRBD1 (7 bases). Germline loops: CDR1 DFQATT, CDR2 SNEGSKA (reference sequence). This CDR3 contains 14 residues. CDR3 amino acids: CSASGGSSYNEQFF. The CDR3 DNA reads as TGCAGCGCATCAGGGGGGAGCTCCTACAATGAGCAGTTCTTC.

This clonotype turned up a few times. This chain connects TRBV4-1 to TRBJ2-3; 9 bases are shared with TRBD2. This CDR3 contains 18 residues. Germline lookup yields CDR1 MGHRA and CDR2 YSYEKL. Unmatched junction bases numbered 10, after V lost 1 base and J lost 2 bases. The DNA for the CDR3 is TGCGCCAGCAGCCAAGCTGGCGGGGGGGCAAGAAACACAGATACGCAGTATTTT. It is translated as CASSQAGGGARNTDTQYF.

The chain is built from TRBV29-1 and TRBJ2-7; perhaps TRBD1 as D (6 bases). Per the germline V gene, CDR1 is SQVTM and CDR2 is ANQGSEA. The CDR3 length is 11 residues. Trimming took 4 bases from V and 10 from J, leaving 14 bases between them. CDR3 DNA sequence: TGCAGCGTTGTTCAGGGGTCTCTTCAGTACTTC. Its translation is CSVVQGSLQYF.

The J gene is TRBJ1-1, the V gene TRBV18; 9 bases align to TRBD1. V shed 5 bases, J shed 4 bases, and the junction held 5 bases outside the gene matches. The CDR3 loop spans 14 amino acids. Germline CDR1 is KGHSH and CDR2 is LQKENI. The CDR3 loop reads CASSSPGQGTEAFF. The CDR3 DNA sequence: TGTGCCAGCTCATCGCCGGGACAGGGCACTGAAGCTTTCTTT.

This rearrangement joins TRBV5-1 to TRBJ1-1; the D is unclear. The CDR3 is made up of 13 amino acids. Trimming shortened V by 3 bases and J by 8 bases, and 14 bases separated the two germline ends. Germline CDR1 SGHRS, CDR2 YFSETQ. CDR3 protein: CASSSDRYGEAFF. In DNA, the CDR3 is TGCGCCAGCAGCTCCGATAGATACGGCGAAGCTTTCTTT.

This clonotype came up a few times. This rearrangement joins TRBV19 to TRBJ1-1; 8 bases align to TRBD1. Germline V CDR1 and CDR2: LNHDA, SQIVND (reference sequence). The V gene end was trimmed by 10 bases and the J gene end by 4 bases; junction bases not matched to a gene: 14. The CDR3 loop spans 15 amino acids. The CDR3 DNA is TGTGCCATCACTGCAGGGGGCCCTTGGGGCACTGAAGCTTTCTTT. Protein sequence: CAITAGGPWGTEAFF.

The rearrangement uses TRBV20-1 and TRBJ1-1; D is possibly TRBD1 (5 bases). Germline V CDR1 and CDR2: DFQATT, SNEGSKA (reference sequence). The CDR3 runs to 14 residues. Trimming removed 2 bases from V and 1 base from J, with 11 bases in between. CDR3 protein: CSARPGTGNTEAFF. In DNA, the CDR3 is TGCAGTGCTAGACCCGGGACGGGGAACACTGAAGCTTTCTTT.

This clonotype was picked up a small number of times. This sequence joins TRBV7-8 and TRBJ1-4; TRBD1 matches at 7 bases. Germline values: CDR1 SGHVS, CDR2 FQNEAQ. V lost 5 bases, J lost 8 bases, and 8 bases stayed unmatched. CDR3 size: 14 residues. As DNA, the CDR3 is TGTGCCAGCAGCCCCACCGGGACAGCCGAAAAACTGTTTTTT. This codes for CASSPTGTAEKLFF.

This clonotype was counted between two and nine times. V gene TRBV20-1 combines with J gene TRBJ2-3, with 8 bases lining up with TRBD1. Per the germline V gene, CDR1 is DFQATT and CDR2 is SNEGSKA (reference sequence). There are 15 residues in the CDR3. The ends lost 6 bases at V and 4 bases at J; junction bases unmatched: 12. The CDR3 DNA reads TGCAGTGCCTCCAACAGGGGGTTACCCTCAGATACGCAGTATTTT. This encodes CSASNRGLPSDTQYF.

A few counts support this clonotype. The chain combines TRBV12-3 or TRBV12-4 with TRBJ2-1; the D gene is possibly TRBD2 (5 bases). This CDR3 spans 14 amino acids. Between the trimmed V and J ends, which lost 3 bases and 6 bases, there was a span of 12 bases. The CDR3 DNA follows: TGTGCCAGCAGTTTGAGTCTAGCCCTCAATGAGCAGTTCTTC. As protein: CASSLSLALNEQFF.

This chain links TRBV7-9 with TRBJ1-6; D ambiguous. This CDR3 spans 13 amino acids. Germline values: CDR1 SEHNR, CDR2 FQNEAQ (reference sequence). V lost 6 bases, J lost 8 bases, and 11 bases lay in between. In DNA form, the CDR3 reads TGTGCCAGCAGTTTAACATTAGATTCACCCCTCCACTTT. The encoded protein is CASSLTLDSPLHF.

The V gene is TRBV6-5, the J gene TRBJ2-3; TRBD2 might be the D (6 bases). CDR1 MNHEY and CDR2 SVGAGI come from the germline V gene. This CDR3 is 15 amino acids long. Trimming removed 2 bases at V and 1 base at J, with 10 bases between. CDR3 sequence: CASSYGGVGTDTQYF. CDR3 DNA sequence: TGTGCCAGCAGTTACGGCGGGGTTGGCACAGATACGCAGTATTTT.

J is TRBJ1-6 and V is TRBV12-3 or TRBV12-4, with unresolved D. Trimming took 3 bases from V and 9 from J, leaving 15 bases between them. The CDR3 sequence is 15 residues long. The CDR3 region has the DNA TGTGCCAGCAGTTTTGACCGGGTTTGGGGTTCACCCCTCCACTTT. Residues: CASSFDRVWGSPLHF.

The chain employs TRBV24-1 and TRBJ2-4; 8 positions match TRBD1. CDR1 is KGHDR, CDR2 SFDVKD, per germline. The CDR3 totals 18 residues. J lost 6 bases, V lost 2 bases, and 14 bases had no gene match. CDR3 in amino acids: CATSDSDTVVGTGNIQYF. CDR3 coding DNA: TGTGCCACCAGTGATTCGGATACAGTCGTTGGGACAGGAAACATTCAGTACTTC.

The chain combines TRBV6-6 with TRBJ1-2; no definite D call. The CDR3 has 12 amino acids. Germline CDR1 is MNHNY and CDR2 is SVGAGI (reference sequence). V dropped 6 bases and J dropped 5 bases, with 10 bases sitting between them. The CDR3 reads CASSPAPYGYTF. CDR3 DNA: TGTGCCAGCAGCCCGGCCCCATATGGCTACACCTTC.

The V gene is TRBV29-1, the J gene TRBJ2-1, with D perhaps TRBD2 (6 bases). CDR1 SQVTM and CDR2 ANQGSEA come from the germline V gene. V was cut by 6 bases and J by 8 bases, with 17 bases left in between. This CDR3 has 13 residues. CDR3: CSVGGTSLHEQFF. Here the CDR3 DNA reads TGCAGCGTCGGAGGGACGTCCCTCCATGAGCAGTTCTTC.

V usage is TRBV20-1 and J usage is TRBJ1-1; no reliable D call. This CDR3 spans 11 amino acids. The V and J ends lost 5 bases and 9 bases respectively, with 13 bases between them. Germline V gives CDR1 DFQATT, CDR2 SNEGSKA (reference sequence). CDR3 residues: CSADDLGQAFF. CDR3 in DNA: TGCAGTGCTGATGACCTCGGGCAAGCTTTCTTT.

This sequence joins TRBV5-1 and TRBJ1-1; maybe TRBD1 (6 bases). With 4 bases removed from V and 0 bases from J, the gap between germline ends came to 10 bases. Germline values: CDR1 SGHRS, CDR2 YFSETQ. CDR3 length equals 14 residues. Here the CDR3 DNA reads TGCGCCAGCAGCAGACAGGAGATGAACACTGAAGCTTTCTTT. Its protein is CASSRQEMNTEAFF. Full variable domain (rest looked up from reference TRBV5-1 and TRBJ1-1): KAGVTQTPRYLIKTRGQQVTLSCSPISGHRSVSWYQQTPGQGLQFLFEYFSETQRNKGNFPGRFSGRQFSNSRSEMNVSTLELGDSALYLCASSRQEMNTEAFFGQGTRLTVV.

This clonotype was recorded a few times. This sequence joins TRBV5-6 and TRBJ2-7; the D gene is possibly TRBD1 (6 bases). The CDR3 consists of 13 residues. The V gene's germline CDR1 is SGHDT and CDR2 YYEEEE. The V gene lost 4 bases and the J gene lost 5 bases, with 13 bases spanning the gap. The CDR3 loop is CASSVQGPHEQYV. The CDR3 DNA reads as TGTGCCAGCAGCGTACAGGGTCCCCACGAGCAGTACGTC.

This clonotype was seen more than once but under ten times. One junction end does not reproduce the germline sequence, and a read error may be involved. The chain has TRBV7-7 and TRBJ2-5; D unresolved. The CDR3 has 14 residues. Germline-derived CDR1 and CDR2 are SSHAT and FNYEAQ (reference sequence). CDR3 loop: CASSSTRNQETQYF. The CDR3 DNA reads TGTGCTAGCAGCTCAACGAGGAATCAAGAGACCCAGTACTTC.

This clonotype was counted only a few times. This sequence joins TRBV4-1 and TRBJ1-4, with D possibly TRBD1 on 6 matching bases. CDR1 is MGHRA, CDR2 YSYEKL, per germline. The V and J ends lost 0 bases and 2 bases respectively, with 16 bases between them. The CDR3 consists of 18 residues. The CDR3: CASSQDQGPVSTNEKLFF. In nucleotides, the CDR3 is TGCGCCAGCAGCCAAGATCAGGGGCCGGTTTCGACTAATGAAAAACTGTTTTTT.

Only a few counts were recorded for this clonotype. CDR3 loop: CASSKLAGLSTDTQYF. CDR3 DNA sequence: TGTGCCAGCAGTAAACTAGCGGGGCTTAGCACAGATACGCAGTATTTT. The rearrangement links TRBV6-2 or TRBV6-3 to TRBJ2-3, with TRBD2 matching over 10 bases. V dropped 5 bases and J dropped 0; count of bases not matched to a gene: 5. The CDR3 runs 16 residues. Per the germline V gene, CDR1 is MNHEY and CDR2 is SVGEGT.